Shown below are 18 T cell receptor beta chains from a single sample sequenced in a study of blood T cell repertoires in COVID-19. Profiling relied on immunoSEQ multiplex PCR, and the TCRdb table lists in-frame clones only, not all of them. The sample lists fewer than 200,000 clones; approximately 84% were seen once. Specimen: peripheral blood. These receptors were taken from a woman in her sixties or seventies with COVID-19, enrolled during active disease.

The chain uses TRBV6-5 and TRBJ2-6, with TRBD2 as a possible D gene (6 bases). This CDR3 is built from 14 residues. Trimming took off 10 bases at V and 0 bases at J, with 10 bases between the two ends. CDR1 and CDR2 (germline): MNHEY, SVGAGI. Written as DNA, the CDR3 is TGTGCCATAGCGGAACTCTCTGGGGCCAACGTCCTGACTTTC. It codes for CAIAELSGANVLTF.

This chain joins TRBV2 and TRBJ2-1, with D perhaps TRBD2 (6 bases). Trimming left V 6 bases short and J 6 bases short, with 9 bases between. In germline, CDR1 is SNHLY, CDR2 FYNNEI. This CDR3 is built from 12 residues. CDR3 in amino acids: CASRGDSNEQFF. DNA of the CDR3: TGTGCCAGCAGGGGGGACTCCAATGAGCAGTTCTTC.

The rearrangement joins TRBV10-3 to TRBJ2-1; 9 nucleotides match TRBD2. J was trimmed by 8 bases and V by 2 bases; bases with no gene match: 13. The CDR3 loop spans 17 amino acids. The germline V gene has CDR1 ENHRY and CDR2 SYGVKD. DNA of the CDR3: TGTGCCATCAGTGAGCAGCCCCCGGCGGGAGGGCCGGATGAGCAGTTCTTC. This sequence encodes CAISEQPPAGGPDEQFF.

This clone showed up just once. The rearrangement links TRBV27 to TRBJ2-1; 10 positions agree with TRBD2. V shed 5 bases, J shed 7 bases, and the junction held 11 bases outside the gene matches. Germline CDR1 and CDR2: MNHEY and SMNVEV (reference sequence). The CDR3 sequence is 16 residues long. This CDR3 reads CASSPQLAGSWNEQFF. The CDR3, as DNA: TGTGCCAGCAGTCCCCAACTAGCGGGATCTTGGAATGAGCAGTTCTTC.

The V gene is TRBV29-1, the J gene TRBJ1-2, with unresolved D. CDR1 and CDR2 from the germline V gene are SQVTM and ANQGSEA. This CDR3 comprises 13 residues. The germline V and J ends were trimmed by 3 bases and 6 bases, with 14 bases remaining between them. The CDR3 sequence is CSVELRVTNGYTF. In nucleotides, the CDR3 is TGCAGCGTTGAGTTGCGGGTAACTAATGGCTACACCTTC.

V and J are TRBV6-5 and TRBJ1-3, with unresolved D. CDR1 and CDR2 from the germline V gene are MNHEY and SVGAGI. This CDR3 spans 16 amino acids. V dropped 0 bases and J dropped 0 bases, with 9 bases sitting between them. The CDR3, as DNA: TGTGCCAGCAGTTACTCGAGGTTTGCCTCTGGAAACACCATATATTTT. It is translated as CASSYSRFASGNTIYF.

This clone was found once. The chain is built from TRBV12-5 and TRBJ1-1; 7 bases are a match to TRBD1. The length of the CDR3 is 15 residues. V lost 5 bases and J lost 0; bases outside the gene matches: 6. Germline V gene data show CDR1 as LGHNT and CDR2 as FRNRAP. The CDR3 region is CASGPLDRLNTEAFF. In DNA form, the CDR3 reads TGTGCTAGTGGTCCCTTGGACAGGCTGAACACTGAAGCTTTCTTT. Variable domain in full (rest from reference TRBV12-5 and TRBJ1-1): DARVTQTPRHKVTEMGQEVTMRCQPILGHNTVFWYRQTMMQGLELLAYFRNRAPLDDSGMPKDRFSAEMPDATLATLKIQPSEPRDSAVYFCASGPLDRLNTEAFFGQGTRLTVV.

V is TRBV19 and J is TRBJ2-5, with 10 bases identical to TRBD2. This CDR3 has 15 amino acids. CDR1 is LNHDA, CDR2 SQIVND, per germline (reference sequence). V dropped 6 bases and J dropped 1; count of bases not matched to a gene: 5. The chain's CDR3 is CASSRTSGFQETQYF. As DNA, the CDR3 is TGTGCCAGTAGCAGGACTAGCGGTTTCCAAGAGACCCAGTACTTC.

The chain has TRBV6-1 and TRBJ1-4; the D gene is possibly TRBD1 (5 bases). The CDR3 is 14 amino acids. Deletions cut 3 bases from V and 5 bases from J, with 10 bases between. Germline CDR1 is MNHNS and CDR2 is SASEGT. CDR3 DNA sequence: TGTGCCAGCAGTGAGGCAGGGCCGAATGAAAAACTGTTTTTT. It codes for CASSEAGPNEKLFF.

The chain joins TRBV7-3 to TRBJ2-2; 11 bases match TRBD1. Germline loops: CDR1 SGHTA, CDR2 FQGTGA. V lost 5 bases, J lost 7 bases, and 6 bases stayed unmatched. The CDR3 runs 15 residues. The CDR3 loop reads CASSPGTGGNGELFF. The CDR3 nucleotides are TGTGCCAGCAGCCCCGGGACAGGGGGGAACGGGGAGCTGTTTTTT.

This clone occurred a few times. The CDR3 bases are TGTGCCAGCAGCCGGAAAGGGACAGTCAATGAGCAGTTCTTC. Its translation is CASSRKGTVNEQFF. The chain links TRBV3-1 (or the pseudogene TRBV3-2) to TRBJ2-1; TRBD1 aligns across 7 bases. The V gene's germline CDR1 is LGHDT and CDR2 YNNKEL (reference sequence). V shed 4 bases and J 6 bases; nucleotides not matched to a gene: 6. This CDR3 comprises 14 residues.

This sequence joins TRBV2 and TRBJ1-1; D unresolved. Per the germline V gene, CDR1 is SNHLY and CDR2 is FYNNEI. This CDR3 region has 11 residues. V shed 7 bases and J shed 3 bases, with 6 bases lying between them. The CDR3 sequence is CASILDTEAFF. The DNA for the CDR3 is TGTGCCAGCATACTGGACACTGAAGCTTTCTTT.

The rearrangement links TRBV5-4 to TRBJ1-5, with unresolved D. The CDR3 runs to 15 residues. Trimming cost V 2 bases and J 5 bases, with 14 bases left between them. CDR1 is SGHNT, CDR2 YYREEE, per germline (reference sequence). CDR3 sequence reads: CASSLGGIRDQPQHF. The CDR3 nucleotides are TGTGCCAGCAGCTTAGGCGGGATTCGGGATCAGCCCCAGCATTTT. Full variable domain (missing parts from reference TRBV5-4 and TRBJ1-5): ETGVTQSPTHLIKTRGQQVTLRCSSQSGHNTVSWYQQALGQGPQFIFQYYREEENGRGNFPPRFSGLQFPNYSSELNVNALELDDSALYLCASSLGGIRDQPQHFGDGTRLSIL.

V gene TRBV7-3 combines with J gene TRBJ1-6, with a weak D call TRBD1 (6 bases). The germline V gene encodes CDR1 SGHTA and CDR2 FQGTGA. Trimming cost V 0 bases and J 5 bases, with 8 bases left between them. The CDR3 runs 15 residues. CDR3 sequence (DNA): TGTGCCAGCAGCTTAACAGGGGGTAATAATTCACCCCTCCACTTT. Translated: CASSLTGGNNSPLHF.

As concerns this clone: A junction end diverges from the germline sequence, so it may reflect a read error. The rearrangement uses TRBV7-9 and TRBJ1-6; 8 bases match TRBD1. CDR1 and CDR2 from the germline V gene are SEHNR and FQNEAQ (reference sequence). The CDR3 is 12 amino acids. The CDR3 loop reads CASSLEGTGKRF. The CDR3 region has the DNA TGTGCCAGCAGCTTAGAGGGGACAGGAAAACGCTTT. The full variable domain, completed using reference TRBV7-9 and TRBJ1-6, is DTGVSQNPRHKITKRGQNVTFRCDPISEHNRLYWYRQTLGQGPEFLTYFQNEAQLEKSRLLSDRFSAERPKGSFSTLEIQRTEQGDSAMYLCASSLEGTGKRFGNGTRLTVT.

The CDR3 nucleotides are TGTGCCACCAGTGACCCCCGGGGAGGGCCAGAGACCCAGTACTTC. It codes for CATSDPRGGPETQYF. V gene TRBV24-1 combines with J gene TRBJ2-5; 7 nucleotides match TRBD2. V lost 4 bases to trimming and J lost 4 bases; unmatched junction nucleotides: 8. CDR1 is KGHDR, CDR2 SFDVKD, per germline. The CDR3 contains 15 residues.

This chain uses TRBV19 with TRBJ1-1; D uncertain. The V gene's germline CDR1 is LNHDA and CDR2 SQIVND (reference sequence). Trimming shortened V by 4 bases and J by 0 bases, and 12 bases separated the two germline ends. CDR3 length: 15 residues. CDR3 sequence reads: CASSTQEGVNTEAFF. In DNA form, the CDR3 reads TGTGCCAGTAGTACCCAGGAGGGAGTGAACACTGAAGCTTTCTTT.

This sequence joins TRBV10-3 and TRBJ2-7, with 12 positions matching TRBD2. This CDR3 region has 13 residues. The germline gives CDR1 ENHRY, CDR2 SYGVKD. Trimming at V came to 10 bases and at J to 4 bases, leaving 5 bases not matched to a gene. CDR3 amino acids: CATSGLAGYEQYV. In nucleotides, the CDR3 is TGTGCCACCTCGGGACTAGCGGGTTACGAGCAGTACGTC.